This is a list of T cell receptor beta chains from one sample in a study of CD8+CD57+ T cells in acquired aplastic anemia. TCRdb passed the reads through MiXCR, listing each CDR3 protein once. The sample consists of more than 150,000 distinct CDR3 sequences, roughly 50% of them appearing once. Sequencing used sorted CD4+, CD8+, or CD8+CD57+ T cells (not recorded which) from PBMCs. The receptors here all came from a human donor with aplastic anemia. Both conserved end residues are part of each CDR3. The order of the fields is CDR3 protein, CDR3 DNA, D gene, V gene, J gene, clone size. The D gene is left open where the match is weak. Size is omitted from some rows. Given values are once, few, many or a class for expanded clones.

CDR3 protein: CASSGSGGASRTQYF; CDR3 DNA: TGTGCCAGCAGTGGTAGCGGGGGGGCGTCGCGGACCCAGTACTTC; D gene: TRBD2; V gene: TRBV25-1; J gene: TRBJ2-5; clone size: .
CDR3 protein: CASSSRPGGNMNTEAFF; CDR3 DNA: TGTGCCAGTAGTAGCCGGCCGGGTGGTAATATGAACACTGAAGCTTTCTTT; D gene: .; V gene: TRBV19; J gene: TRBJ1-1; clone size: many
CDR3 protein: CAISPPGTRARNTEAFF; CDR3 DNA: TGTGCCATCAGCCCACCCGGGACACGCGCTAGGAACACTGAAGCTTTCTTT; D gene: .; V gene: TRBV10-3; J gene: TRBJ1-1; clone size: .
CDR3 protein: CSANLPNYGYTF; CDR3 DNA: TGCAGCGCAAATCTACCTAACTATGGCTACACCTTC; D gene: .; V gene: TRBV29-1; J gene: TRBJ1-2; clone size: .
CDR3 protein: CASSQTLMNTEAFF; CDR3 DNA: TGTGCCAGTAGTCAGACATTGATGAACACTGAAGCTTTCTTT; D gene: .; V gene: TRBV6-1; J gene: TRBJ1-1; clone size: few
CDR3 protein: CASTQRGANYGYTF; CDR3 DNA: TGTGCCAGTACTCAACGCGGGGCCAACTATGGCTACACCTTC; D gene: .; V gene: TRBV19; J gene: TRBJ1-2; clone size: .
CDR3 protein: CASTGFLDTQYF; CDR3 DNA: TGTGCCAGCACAGGATTCTTAGATACGCAGTATTTT; D gene: .; V gene: TRBV25-1; J gene: TRBJ2-3; clone size: many
CDR3 protein: CATSDRQAEAFF; CDR3 DNA: TGTGCCACCAGTGACAGACAGGCTGAAGCTTTCTTT; D gene: .; V gene: TRBV24-1; J gene: TRBJ1-1; clone size: once
CDR3 protein: CSVQPGGAHGYTF; CDR3 DNA: TGCAGCGTTCAGCCAGGGGGGGCGCACGGCTACACCTTC; D gene: TRBD1; V gene: TRBV29-1; J gene: TRBJ1-2; clone size: .
CDR3 protein: CASSAKRGFEATNEKLFF; CDR3 DNA: TGTGCCAGCAGCGCCAAGCGGGGGTTCGAGGCAACTAATGAAAAACTGTTTTTT; D gene: .; V gene: TRBV7-9; J gene: TRBJ1-4; clone size: many
CDR3 protein: CASSLLPPGRSYGYTF; CDR3 DNA: TGTGCCAGCAGCTTATTGCCGCCCGGACGGAGCTATGGCTACACCTTC; D gene: .; V gene: TRBV7-3; J gene: TRBJ1-2; clone size: many
CDR3 protein: CASSERQPTDGNTIYF; CDR3 DNA: TGCGCCAGCAGTGAGAGGCAGCCAACAGATGGAAACACCATATATTTT; D gene: .; V gene: TRBV10-1; J gene: TRBJ1-3; clone size: .
CDR3 protein: CASRQGGERRQYF; CDR3 DNA: TGTGCCAGCAGACAGGGTGGGGAAAGGAGGCAGTACTTC; D gene: .; V gene: TRBV2; J gene: TRBJ2-7; clone size: .
CDR3 protein: CASSLMLNTEAFF; CDR3 DNA: TGTGCCAGCAGCTTAATGCTGAACACTGAAGCTTTCTTT; D gene: .; V gene: TRBV7-2; J gene: TRBJ1-1; clone size: .
CDR3 protein: CATPRQGMNNEKLFF; CDR3 DNA: TGTGCCACACCTAGACAGGGGATGAACAATGAAAAACTGTTTTTT; D gene: TRBD1; V gene: TRBV24-1; J gene: TRBJ1-4; clone size: .
CDR3 protein: CATSRDPGRRNEKLFF; CDR3 DNA: TGTGCCACCAGCAGAGATCCCGGGAGAAGAAATGAAAAACTGTTTTTT; D gene: .; V gene: TRBV15; J gene: TRBJ1-4; clone size: few
CDR3 protein: CASSQDSWPGYGYTF; CDR3 DNA: TGTGCCAGCAGCCAAGATTCCTGGCCGGGCTATGGCTACACCTTC; D gene: .; V gene: TRBV14; J gene: TRBJ1-2; clone size: many
CDR3 protein: CASSLDRTGSDEQYF; CDR3 DNA: TGTGCCAGCAGCTTAGATAGAACAGGAAGCGACGAGCAGTACTTC; D gene: .; V gene: TRBV13; J gene: TRBJ2-7; clone size: .
CDR3 protein: CASRQGLTGDLTDTQYF; CDR3 DNA: TGTGCCAGCAGGCAAGGGTTAACAGGGGACCTAACAGATACGCAGTATTTT; D gene: TRBD1; V gene: TRBV12-3/TRBV12-4; J gene: TRBJ2-3; clone size: .
CDR3 protein: CATSGVGTGSSYNEQFF; CDR3 DNA: TGTGCCACCAGCGGGGTGGGAACGGGAAGCTCCTACAATGAGCAGTTCTTC; D gene: .; V gene: TRBV15; J gene: TRBJ2-1; clone size: few
CDR3 protein: CASSEKGGNTGELFF; CDR3 DNA: TGTGCCAGCAGTGAAAAGGGGGGGAACACCGGGGAGCTGTTTTTT; D gene: .; V gene: TRBV19; J gene: TRBJ2-2; clone size: few
CDR3 protein: CAWSGRQGSGYTF; CDR3 DNA: TGTGCCTGGAGTGGAAGACAGGGCTCTGGCTACACCTTC; D gene: TRBD1; V gene: TRBV30; J gene: TRBJ1-2; clone size: .
CDR3 protein: CASSSDRDGEQYF; CDR3 DNA: TGTGCCAGCAGCTCCGACAGGGATGGCGAGCAGTACTTC; D gene: TRBD1; V gene: TRBV13; J gene: TRBJ2-7; clone size: .
CDR3 protein: CSASGTGRTSDGYTF; CDR3 DNA: TGCAGTGCTAGTGGGACAGGGAGGACCAGTGATGGCTACACCTTC; D gene: TRBD1; V gene: TRBV20-1; J gene: TRBJ1-2; clone size: .
CDR3 protein: CASSQEGDISGYTF; CDR3 DNA: TGTGCCAGCAGCCAAGAAGGGGACATATCTGGCTACACCTTC; D gene: .; V gene: TRBV4-2; J gene: TRBJ1-2; clone size: many
CDR3 protein: CASSSSGYEQYF; CDR3 DNA: TGTGCCAGCAGCTCCAGCGGCTACGAGCAGTACTTC; D gene: .; V gene: TRBV7-2; J gene: TRBJ2-7; clone size: few
CDR3 protein: CAQLASNEQFF; CDR3 DNA: TGCGCCCAACTAGCGAGCAATGAGCAGTTCTTC; D gene: TRBD2; V gene: TRBV5-4; J gene: TRBJ2-1; clone size: once
CDR3 protein: CASNLDRGHGYTF; CDR3 DNA: TGTGCCAGCAACCTGGACAGGGGGCACGGCTACACCTTC; D gene: TRBD1; V gene: TRBV7-2; J gene: TRBJ1-2; clone size: .
CDR3 protein: CASSQDTGRLGQYF; CDR3 DNA: TGTGCCAGCAGCCAAGATACGGGGAGGTTGGGGCAGTATTTT; D gene: .; V gene: TRBV3-1; J gene: TRBJ2-3; clone size: few
CDR3 protein: CASSQDPGIGTDTQYF; CDR3 DNA: TGCGCCAGCAGCCAAGATCCGGGAATCGGCACAGATACGCAGTATTTT; D gene: .; V gene: TRBV4-1; J gene: TRBJ2-3; clone size: .